The source of this TCR beta chain is a study of T cell repertoires in cytomegalovirus infection. Turning to the study itself: An indication of both CMV infection and matching HLA type came from public TCR beta signatures.

This clonotype showed up many times. What it binds is not known. From the reads, TCRdb called clonotypes with MiXCR, one entry per CDR3 protein. The sample has roughly 600,000 distinct CDR3 sequences, approximately 24% seen once. Regarding the study as a whole: The study identified carriers of CMV plus the relevant HLA from cumulative public TCR beta family frequency.

The TCR originated in a human donor in good health (CMV status not recorded). Some clones in this sample may be carry-over from other donors' samples. The sequenced material came from CD8+ T cells from PBMCs.

The CDR3 nucleotides are TGTGCCAGCAGACAGGGTGTTTTTAGCAATCAGCCCCAGCATTTT. Its translation: CASRQGVFSNQPQHF. V and J are TRBV12-3 or TRBV12-4 and TRBJ1-5, with a possible D match to TRBD1 (6 bases). The length of the CDR3 is 15 residues. V shed 6 bases and J shed 0 bases, with 12 bases lying between them.